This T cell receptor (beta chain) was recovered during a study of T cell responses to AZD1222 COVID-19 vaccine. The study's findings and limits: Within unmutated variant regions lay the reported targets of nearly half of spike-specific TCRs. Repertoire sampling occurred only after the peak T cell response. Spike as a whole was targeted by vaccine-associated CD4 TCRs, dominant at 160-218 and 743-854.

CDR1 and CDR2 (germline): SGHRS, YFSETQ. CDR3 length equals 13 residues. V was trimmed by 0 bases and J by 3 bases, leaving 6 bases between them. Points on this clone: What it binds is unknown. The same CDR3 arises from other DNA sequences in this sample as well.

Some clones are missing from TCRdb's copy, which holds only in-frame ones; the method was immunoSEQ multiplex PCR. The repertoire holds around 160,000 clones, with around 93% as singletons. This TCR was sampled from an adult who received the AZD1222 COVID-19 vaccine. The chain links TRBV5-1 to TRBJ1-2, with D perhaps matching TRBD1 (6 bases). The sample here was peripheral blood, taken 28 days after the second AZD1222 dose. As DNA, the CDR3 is TGCGCCAGCAGCTTGGACAGGGACTATGGCTACACCTTC. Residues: CASSLDRDYGYTF.